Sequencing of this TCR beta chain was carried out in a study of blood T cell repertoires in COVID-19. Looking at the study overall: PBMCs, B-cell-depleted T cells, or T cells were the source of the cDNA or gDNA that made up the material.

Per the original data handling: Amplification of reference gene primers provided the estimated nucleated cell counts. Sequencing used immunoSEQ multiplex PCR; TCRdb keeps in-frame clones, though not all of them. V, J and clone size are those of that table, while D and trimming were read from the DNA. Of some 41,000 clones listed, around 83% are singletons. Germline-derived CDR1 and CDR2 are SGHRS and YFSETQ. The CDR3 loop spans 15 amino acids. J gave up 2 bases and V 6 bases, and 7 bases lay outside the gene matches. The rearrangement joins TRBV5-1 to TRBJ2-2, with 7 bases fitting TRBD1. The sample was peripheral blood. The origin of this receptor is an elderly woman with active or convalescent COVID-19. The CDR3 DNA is TGCGCCAGCAAGCCGACAGGGAGTAACACCGGGGAGCTGTTTTTT. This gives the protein CASKPTGSNTGELFF. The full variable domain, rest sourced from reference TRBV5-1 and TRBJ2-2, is KAGVTQTPRYLIKTRGQQVTLSCSPISGHRSVSWYQQTPGQGLQFLFEYFSETQRNKGNFPGRFSGRQFSNSRSEMNVSTLELGDSALYLCASKPTGSNTGELFFGEGSRLTVL.